This T cell receptor (beta chain) was retrieved from a study of blood T cell repertoires in COVID-19. Background on the study: Samples of COVID-19 (acute and convalescent) were obtained from the United States, Italy and Spain. Sources were T cells, B-cell-depleted T cells, or PBMCs; the material itself was cDNA or gDNA.

Trimming removed 11 bases from V and 3 bases from J, with 18 bases in between. Looked up from germline, CDR1 is WNHNN and CDR2 is SYGVQD (reference sequence). This CDR3 has 14 residues. Libraries were prepared by immunoSEQ multiplex PCR; TCRdb keeps only in-frame clonotypes and omits some of them. The table records 200,000 to 250,000 clones, less than 90% of them present only once. Sequencing used peripheral blood. The TCR was taken from a man between 70 and 80 years old with acute or convalescent COVID-19. The genes are TRBV10-1 and TRBJ2-3; D uncertain. CDR3 nucleotides: TGCGCCGGTAAGAGGAGAGAAGTGACAGATACGCAGTATTTT. Translation: CAGKRREVTDTQYF.